These T cell receptor beta chains were read from a single sample in a study of fetal regulatory T cell absence and autoimmunity. Sequencing used immunoSEQ multiplex PCR; TCRdb keeps in-frame clones, though not all of them. The table shows just over 45,000 clones, with about four fifths occurring only once. Sequencing used cord blood. These receptor sequences come from a newborn boy with IPEX syndrome. Both conserved end residues are part of each CDR3.

CDR3aa	v_gene	j_gene
CAWSVGNNYGYTF	TRBV30	TRBJ1-2
CASSEVGTNEKLFF	TRBV6-5	TRBJ1-4
CASSLAPAGVGTDTQYF	TRBV5-4	TRBJ2-3
CASSLFFGQGAGTDTQYF	TRBV5-1	TRBJ2-3
CASSDSMGRERFF	TRBV6-4	TRBJ2-1
CASRGNYGYTF	TRBV6-1	TRBJ1-2
CASSLAGTGQETQYF	TRBV7-2	TRBJ2-5
CALTAGTGTAYEQYF	TRBV30	TRBJ2-7
CASSLAWMVAGSTDTQYF	TRBV5-5	TRBJ2-3
CASSAILGVTDTQYF	TRBV5-1	TRBJ2-3
CASSDRSGGERDTQYF	TRBV25-1	TRBJ2-3
CASSVSVGGANEKLFF	TRBV6-4	TRBJ1-4
CASSYWVDYEQYF	TRBV6-5	TRBJ2-7
CSVELPGGHYGYTF	TRBV29-1	TRBJ1-2
CASSQDRIGRGTGELFF	TRBV4-1	TRBJ2-2
CASRPGTEAFF	TRBV6-1	TRBJ1-1
CASSGLDRTYNEQFF	TRBV2	TRBJ2-1
CASSGGTGELFF	TRBV19	TRBJ2-2
CASSATDSGNTIYF	TRBV9	TRBJ1-3
CAGRHRRQETQYF	TRBV30	TRBJ2-5
CASSGQFYGYTF	TRBV10-2	TRBJ1-2
CASSVGAGEAFF	TRBV10-1	TRBJ1-1
CSARDRGEQYF	TRBV20-1	TRBJ2-7
CASTTLAGPYGEQFF	TRBV6-1	TRBJ2-1
CASSYGSSGTDTQYF	TRBV6-6	TRBJ2-3
CASSEAYTYEQYF	TRBV6-5	TRBJ2-7
CASSKLGRANYGYTF	TRBV19	TRBJ1-2
CASSLGLAGFNEQYF	TRBV27	TRBJ2-7
CASSAPQGGSYNEQFF	TRBV9	TRBJ2-1
CASMTGLGNIQYF	TRBV2	TRBJ2-4
CASSIPGTEAFF	TRBV19	TRBJ1-1
CAWSGGEQFF	TRBV30	TRBJ2-1
CASTIITDTQYF	TRBV2	TRBJ2-3
CASSLSGRAYNEQFF	TRBV4-2	TRBJ2-1
CASSESGLGTEQFF	TRBV25-1	TRBJ2-1
CATSRDFRDSNQPQHF	TRBV15	TRBJ1-5
CASSLRGYQPGELFF	TRBV5-1	TRBJ2-2
CAWSVFKGVHNYGYTF	TRBV30	TRBJ1-2
CASSLLGNEQFF	TRBV5-6	TRBJ2-1
CASSTRLAGGPKTQYF	TRBV5-4	TRBJ2-5
CASSRDRGYNEQFF	TRBV5-1	TRBJ2-1
CASSAFGEGAQYF	TRBV9	TRBJ2-3
CASSQDDRGWISGELFF	TRBV4-1	TRBJ2-2